Below, 18 T cell receptor beta chains from the same sample are listed, as sequenced in a study of healthy donors' naive CD4 and CD8 T cells (dated by TCRdb to about 2015). The instrument given in TCRdb is 454 GS FLX Titanium. TCR libraries were built from roughly 500 ng of total RNA with a previously published linear amplification protocol. The raw public reads went through TCRdb reprocessing: fastp at Q25, MiXCR clone calling, in-frame beta chains kept. Entries that share a CDR3 protein sequence are merged under the most common genes and DNA. Present in this sample are 150,000 to 200,000 distinct CDR3 sequences, about 76% of which were seen just once. The ten largest account for about 2.1% of the sample. The sequenced sample consisted of naive CD4+ and CD8+ T cells sorted from blood, pooled from several donors. Sample cell subset or site, as interpreted from the label and publication: FACS-sorted naive CD4+ (CD45RO-CD45RA+) and naive CD8+ (CD45RA+CD27bright) T cells. These receptor sequences come from a pool of human donors in good health; the sample pools cells from several healthy donors.

In this sample, this clonotype turned up a few times. The V gene is TRBV21-1, the J gene TRBJ1-3. TRBV21-1 counts as a pseudogene. This CDR3 comprises 18 residues. CDR3 loop: CASSKDQFEGSSGNTIYF. The CDR3 nucleotides read TGTGCCAGCAGCAAAGATCAATTCGAGGGGAGCTCTGGAAACACCATATATTTT.

The genes are TRBV20-1 and TRBJ1-3; 7 bases fit TRBD1. CDR1 is DFQATT, CDR2 SNEGSKA, per germline (reference sequence). Germline trimming cut 5 bases from V and 2 bases from J; bases unmatched to any gene: 9. This CDR3 is built from 15 residues. CDR3 bases: TGCAGTGCTTTTGCCGGGACAGAAGCTGGAAACACCATATATTTT. It encodes CSAFAGTEAGNTIYF.

J is TRBJ2-7 and V is TRBV27; 9 nucleotides agree with TRBD2. V trimming: 6 bases; J trimming: 4 bases; junction bases outside the gene matches: 13. The length of the CDR3 is 16 residues. From germline, CDR1 is MNHEY and CDR2 SMNVEV (reference sequence). CDR3 protein: CASRLASGLARYEQYF. The CDR3 DNA reads as TGTGCCAGCAGACTCGCAAGCGGACTAGCGAGGTACGAGCAGTACTTC.

The V and J genes are TRBV19 and TRBJ1-1; D possibly corresponds to TRBD1 (5 bases). Germline lookup yields CDR1 LNHDA and CDR2 SQIVND (reference sequence). Trimming took 3 bases from V and 8 from J, leaving 13 bases between them. The CDR3 extends over 13 amino acids. The CDR3 sequence is CASSIQARGEAFF. As DNA, the CDR3 is TGTGCCAGTAGTATTCAAGCCCGGGGCGAAGCTTTCTTT.

The chain couples TRBV5-1 to TRBJ2-7, with 8 positions matching TRBD1. V shed 3 bases and J 5 bases; nucleotides not matched to a gene: 10. CDR1 and CDR2 (germline): SGHRS, YFSETQ. The CDR3 runs 15 residues. CDR3 bases: TGCGCCAGCAGCTGGGGGACAGGAGTGAGGAACGAGCAGTACTTC. This sequence encodes CASSWGTGVRNEQYF.

This clonotype appeared a single time. The chain links TRBV27 to TRBJ2-3; tentatively, D is TRBD1 (5 bases). The V and J ends lost 3 bases and 4 bases respectively, with 8 bases between them. CDR1 MNHEY and CDR2 SMNVEV come from the germline V gene (reference sequence). The CDR3 covers 13 residues. This chain's CDR3 is CASSFRVSDTQYF. CDR3 nucleotide sequence: TGTGCCAGCAGTTTCAGGGTGTCAGATACGCAGTATTTT.

The DNA of the CDR3 is TGTGCCAGCAGCTTAGATCCAGAACGGGACGGTGAGCAGTTCTTC. It translates to CASSLDPERDGEQFF. The chain joins TRBV11-3 to TRBJ2-1; perhaps D is TRBD1 or TRBD2 (5 bases each). This CDR3 region has 15 residues. V was cut by 0 bases and J by 9 bases, with 15 bases left in between. Germline V gene data show CDR1 as SGHNT and CDR2 as YENEEA.

This clonotype turned up a few times. J is TRBJ1-2 and V is TRBV5-1; TRBD1 matches at 7 bases. Germline V gene data show CDR1 as SGHRS and CDR2 as YFSETQ. The CDR3 consists of 13 residues. V lost 4 bases to trimming and J lost 6 bases; unmatched junction nucleotides: 6. CDR3 sequence: CASSTGTDNGYTF. DNA of the CDR3: TGCGCCAGCAGCACGGGGACAGACAATGGCTACACCTTC.

This clonotype occurred once. In DNA form, the CDR3 reads TGTGCCAGCAGTTACGGTTTAGCGACTAGCACAGATACGCAGTATTTT. Encoded protein: CASSYGLATSTDTQYF. The V gene is TRBV6-5, the J gene TRBJ2-3; a weak D match, TRBD2 (5 bases). This CDR3 contains 16 residues. Trimming stripped 2 bases from V and 0 bases from J, with 12 bases between. Germline CDR1 is MNHEY and CDR2 is SVGAGI.

The chain uses TRBV30 and TRBJ2-3, with 8 bases identical to TRBD2. The CDR3 sequence is 15 residues long. J was trimmed by 1 base and V by 0 bases; bases with no gene match: 3. In germline, CDR1 is GTSNPN, CDR2 SVGIG (reference sequence). CDR3 residues: CAWSVRAGGTDTQYF. The CDR3 DNA reads as TGTGCCTGGAGTGTACGAGCGGGAGGCACAGATACGCAGTATTTT.

The rearrangement links TRBV18 to TRBJ2-3; D uncertain. V lost 3 bases, J lost 2 bases, and 9 bases lay in between. The CDR3 consists of 14 residues. In germline, CDR1 is KGHSH, CDR2 LQKENI. CDR3 coding DNA: TGTGCCAGCTCACCCTTACTGCACACAGATACGCAGTATTTT. Protein: CASSPLLHTDTQYF.

The CDR3 coding sequence is TGTGCCAGTAGTACCCCGGGCCAGACCCTTGGCTACACCTTC. Residues: CASSTPGQTLGYTF. This chain links TRBV19 with TRBJ1-2, with no clear D. The CDR3 extends over 14 amino acids. Germline values: CDR1 LNHDA, CDR2 SQIVND (reference sequence). Between the trimmed V and J ends, which lost 4 bases and 7 bases, there was a span of 16 bases.

The chain combines TRBV20-1 with TRBJ2-7; D unclear. V gave up 3 bases and J gave up 5 bases, with 14 bases separating them. Germline V lookup: CDR1 DFQATT, CDR2 SNEGSKA (reference sequence). This CDR3 contains 13 residues. CDR3 sequence (DNA): TGCAGTGCTAGCGGTGGCCCGGCGGACGAGCAGTACTTC. The encoded protein is CSASGGPADEQYF.

The V and J genes are TRBV19 and TRBJ1-2, with D tentatively TRBD1 (5 bases). V was cut by 5 bases and J by 8 bases, with 15 bases left in between. The germline CDR1 and CDR2 sequences are LNHDA and SQIVND (reference sequence). CDR3 length equals 13 residues. CDR3 DNA: TGTGCCAGTAGTCAAGGGGACCCAAAAGGCTACACCTTC. Encoded protein: CASSQGDPKGYTF.

J is TRBJ2-3 and V is TRBV18; unclear D gene. Germline V gene sequence: CDR1 KGHSH, CDR2 LQKENI. V lost 3 bases and J 0 bases, leaving 10 bases between the germline ends. The CDR3 runs 15 residues. The CDR3 spells CASSPPTTSTDTQYF. The CDR3 DNA follows: TGTGCCAGCTCACCCCCTACTACTAGCACAGATACGCAGTATTTT.

The CDR3 DNA sequence: TGCAGTGCTAGAGCTAGCGGGATTGGTCCAGGGTACTTC. Translation: CSARASGIGPGYF. V and J are TRBV20-1 and TRBJ2-7; 9 bases are shared with TRBD2. Germline V lookup: CDR1 DFQATT, CDR2 SNEGSKA (reference sequence). V lost 1 base and J lost 12; bases outside the gene matches: 10. The CDR3 spans 13 residues.

This chain uses TRBV5-4 with TRBJ2-7, with a tentative D call TRBD2 (5 bases). Germline-derived CDR1 and CDR2 are SGHNT and YYREEE (reference sequence). The CDR3 loop spans 15 amino acids. V was cut by 0 bases and J by 1 base, with 11 bases left in between. CDR3 amino acids: CASSLGGSQSYEQYF. In DNA, the CDR3 is TGTGCCAGCAGCTTGGGAGGGAGTCAATCCTACGAGCAGTACTTC.

In this sample, this clonotype turned up a few times. CDR3 DNA: TGTGCCAGCAGCGTAGGGTTAGTCCGGGACGGGAGCTCCTACGAGCAGTACGTC. As protein: CASSVGLVRDGSSYEQYV. The chain carries TRBV5-6 and TRBJ2-7, with D maybe TRBD2 (6 bases). The V end was cut by 4 bases, the J end by 0 bases, with 23 bases between. The CDR3 loop spans 18 amino acids. Germline loops: CDR1 SGHDT, CDR2 YYEEEE.